These 10 T cell receptor beta chains originate from one sample sequenced in a study of blood T cell repertoires in COVID-19. Method: immunoSEQ multiplex PCR; TCRdb's copy keeps in-frame clones and lacks some. Here the sample spans some 64,000 clones, 88% being singletons. The sequenced sample was peripheral blood. Every receptor here comes from a man in his 70s with acute or convalescent COVID-19.

V gene TRBV9 combines with J gene TRBJ1-2, with 7 bases identical to TRBD1. The V gene's germline CDR1 is SGDLS and CDR2 YYNGEE. This CDR3 has 13 amino acids. Trimming at V came to 4 bases and at J to 4 bases, leaving 4 bases not matched to a gene. CDR3 nucleotide sequence: TGTGCCAGCAGCTCCGGGACAGCCTATGGCTACACCTTC. Translating gives CASSSGTAYGYTF.

The chain links TRBV6-6 to TRBJ1-3, with TRBD1 identical over 9 bases. The germline V gene has CDR1 MNHNY and CDR2 SVGAGI (reference sequence). Trimming at V came to 2 bases and at J to 4 bases, leaving 3 bases not matched to a gene. The CDR3 extends over 15 amino acids. The CDR3 loop is CASSYADRGGNTIYF. In DNA form, the CDR3 reads TGTGCCAGCAGTTACGCGGACAGGGGCGGAAACACCATATATTTT.

This clone was observed a few times. This sequence joins TRBV5-1 and TRBJ2-5, with 7 nucleotides matching TRBD1. From germline, CDR1 is SGHRS and CDR2 YFSETQ. The CDR3 length is 13 residues. V shed 8 bases, J shed 0 bases, and the junction held 4 bases outside the gene matches. CDR3 nucleotide sequence: TGCGCCAGAAAACAGGGGAACCAAGAGACCCAGTACTTC. It translates to CARKQGNQETQYF.

The rearrangement uses TRBV27 and TRBJ1-5, with TRBD1 as a possible D gene (5 bases). V was clipped by 2 bases and J by 5 bases, with 10 bases between them. The CDR3 is 14 residues long. Germline CDR1 and CDR2: MNHEY and SMNVEV (reference sequence). This CDR3 is CASSLGAAYQPQHF. For the CDR3, the DNA is TGTGCCAGCAGTTTAGGGGCAGCATATCAGCCCCAGCATTTT.

This clone was recorded once. The CDR3 nucleotides read TGTGCCAGCAAGTCACGGGGGGGCCGCACAGATACGCAGTATTTT. Encoded protein: CASKSRGGRTDTQYF. The rearrangement links TRBV19 to TRBJ2-3; the match to TRBD2 covers 8 bases. The CDR3 is 15 amino acids. Germline V lookup: CDR1 LNHDA, CDR2 SQIVND (reference sequence). The junction had 9 bases not matched to a gene; V was cut back by 9 bases and J by 1 base.

V gene TRBV30 combines with J gene TRBJ2-1, with TRBD1 identical over 10 bases. The CDR3 contains 15 residues. With V trimmed by 2 bases and J by 2 bases, 3 bases remained unmatched. Per the germline V gene, CDR1 is GTSNPN and CDR2 is SVGIG (reference sequence). The CDR3 protein is CAWSSGTGAYNEQFF. As DNA, the CDR3 is TGTGCCTGGAGTTCCGGGACAGGGGCCTACAATGAGCAGTTCTTC.

J is TRBJ2-7 and V is TRBV14, with 11 bases matching TRBD2. After removal of 4 bases from V and 9 bases from J, the junction contained 11 bases not matched to a gene. The germline CDR1 and CDR2 sequences are SGHDN and FVKESK. CDR3 length: 15 residues. As DNA, the CDR3 is TGTGCCAGCAGCCCACTAGCGGGGGCCCGAGGCGCGCAGTACTTC. Amino acid sequence: CASSPLAGARGAQYF.

There are a few counts of this clone. The chain recombines TRBV14 with TRBJ1-2; 7 positions match TRBD1. V was pared by 4 bases and J by 4 bases, with 3 bases of the junction left unmatched. The CDR3 runs to 13 residues. CDR1 is SGHDN, CDR2 FVKESK, per germline. The CDR3: CASSRQGFYGYTF. In DNA form, the CDR3 reads TGTGCCAGCAGCCGACAGGGCTTCTATGGCTACACCTTC.

This clone was found once. The CDR3: CASSKQALNEKLFF. CDR3 bases: TGTGCCAGCAGCAAACAGGCCCTTAATGAAAAACTGTTTTTT. V usage is TRBV7-8 and J usage is TRBJ1-4, with D possibly matching TRBD1 (5 bases). Trimming shortened V by 5 bases and J by 4 bases, and 11 bases separated the two germline ends. CDR1 and CDR2 (germline): SGHVS, FQNEAQ. CDR3 length: 14 residues.

The chain employs TRBV30 and TRBJ1-4; unclear D gene. Germline V gene data show CDR1 as GTSNPN and CDR2 as SVGIG (reference sequence). Between the trimmed V and J ends, which lost 0 bases and 5 bases, there was a span of 7 bases. This CDR3 is 13 amino acids long. The CDR3 region has the DNA TGTGCCTGGAGTGTAGCCCTAAATGAAAAACTGTTTTTT. Translating gives CAWSVALNEKLFF.